A single sample gave rise to the 19 T cell receptor beta chains below, sequenced in a study of blood T cell repertoires in COVID-19. The data were produced by immunoSEQ multiplex PCR, yet TCRdb's version contains in-frame clones alone and is incomplete. The sample contains 70,000 or so clones, approximately 90% of which appear only once. The sample consisted of peripheral blood. The receptors shown here come from a woman between 45 and 65 years old with acute or convalescent COVID-19.

The V and J genes are TRBV19 and TRBJ1-2, with 9 bases aligning to TRBD1. The germline gives CDR1 LNHDA, CDR2 SQIVND (reference sequence). This CDR3 region has 17 residues. V gave up 5 bases and J gave up 0 bases; unmatched junction bases: 10. CDR3 sequence: CASSSDRGIDTNYGYTF. The CDR3 coding sequence is TGTGCCAGTAGTTCCGACAGGGGGATTGATACTAACTATGGCTACACCTTC.

V is TRBV28 and J is TRBJ1-4; D not resolved. This CDR3 comprises 13 residues. The germline CDR1 and CDR2 sequences are MDHEN and SYDVKM. V shed 4 bases and J shed 10 bases, with 13 bases lying between them. The CDR3 DNA follows: TGTGCCAGCAGTTCGGGTGATTTAGGAAAACTGTTTTTT. Translation gives CASSSGDLGKLFF.

The V call is TRBV4-1, the J call TRBJ2-7; TRBD1 might be the D (6 bases). Germline CDR1 reads MGHRA; CDR2 reads YSYEKL. The V and J ends lost 8 bases and 5 bases respectively, with 19 bases between them. The CDR3 spans 14 residues. The CDR3 sequence is CASGIGQGSNEQYF. DNA of the CDR3: TGCGCCAGCGGTATTGGGCAGGGGTCCAACGAGCAGTACTTC.

The chain joins TRBV9 to TRBJ2-1, with 12 bases that match TRBD2. Germline V gives CDR1 SGDLS, CDR2 YYNGEE. J lost 5 bases, V lost 5 bases, and 5 bases had no gene match. The length of the CDR3 is 15 residues. CDR3 sequence reads: CASSSTSGGNNEQFF. The CDR3 coding sequence is TGTGCCAGCAGTTCGACTAGCGGGGGAAACAATGAGCAGTTCTTC. Based on the CDR3 plus reference TRBV9 and TRBJ2-1, the full variable domain is DSGVTQTPKHLITATGQRVTLRCSPRSGDLSVYWYQQSLDQGLQFLIQYYNGEERAKGNILERFSAQQFPDLHSELNLSSLELGDSALYFCASSSTSGGNNEQFFGPGTRLTVL.

The chain recombines TRBV27 with TRBJ1-1, with 9 bases that match TRBD1. The CDR3 runs to 16 residues. Germline V CDR1 and CDR2: MNHEY, SMNVEV (reference sequence). The V and J ends lost 4 bases and 0 bases, in that order; junction bases with no gene match: 6. For the CDR3, the DNA is TGTGCCAGCAGTTACACAGGGGGCGCCGTGAACACTGAAGCTTTCTTT. Translated: CASSYTGGAVNTEAFF.

The CDR3 DNA sequence: TGTGCCTGGAGTGTCCCCTCCGGGCCCCAGCATTTT. It is translated as CAWSVPSGPQHF. V usage is TRBV30 and J usage is TRBJ1-5; D gene ambiguous. Germline CDR1 is GTSNPN and CDR2 is SVGIG (reference sequence). Trimming cost V 0 bases and J 9 bases, with 9 bases left between them. CDR3 size: 12 residues. Full variable domain (rest looked up from reference TRBV30 and TRBJ1-5): SQTIHQWPATLVQPVGSPLSLECTVEGTSNPNLYWYRQAAGRGLQLLFYSVGIGQISSEVPQNLSASRPQDRQFILSSKKLLLSDSGFYLCAWSVPSGPQHFGDGTRLSIL.

With regard to this clone: The sample contains more than one DNA sequence encoding this CDR3. This chain links TRBV18 with TRBJ2-7, with 9 bases that match TRBD1. V was pared by 4 bases and J by 4 bases, with 5 bases of the junction left unmatched. CDR3 size: 14 residues. CDR1 and CDR2 from the germline V gene are KGHSH and LQKENI. The CDR3 spells CASSREGQGYEQYF. The CDR3 DNA follows: TGTGCCAGCTCACGCGAGGGACAGGGATACGAGCAGTACTTC.

The rearrangement uses TRBV6-5 and TRBJ2-7, with 8 bases fitting TRBD1. With 2 bases clipped from V and 0 bases from J, the junction kept 3 bases outside the gene matches. The germline CDR1 and CDR2 sequences are MNHEY and SVGAGI. This CDR3 has 15 amino acids. DNA for the CDR3: TGTGCCAGCAGTTACGGGGGACAGGTCTCCTACGAGCAGTACTTC. Its translation is CASSYGGQVSYEQYF.

The rearrangement joins TRBV2 to TRBJ1-1; 7 nucleotides align to TRBD1. Germline CDR1 is SNHLY and CDR2 is FYNNEI. Trimming at V came to 7 bases and at J to 1 base, leaving 3 bases not matched to a gene. The CDR3 runs to 13 residues. CDR3 in DNA: TGTGCCAGCACTCAGGGGGAGAACACTGAAGCTTTCTTT. Residues: CASTQGENTEAFF.

This chain connects TRBV18 to TRBJ2-1, with 9 nucleotides matching TRBD2. The CDR3 spans 17 residues. CDR1 is KGHSH, CDR2 LQKENI, per germline. Trimming cost V 1 base and J 10 bases; bases outside gene matches: 14. CDR3 in amino acids: CASSPRGFSGGSGEQFF. The CDR3 DNA reads as TGTGCCAGCTCACCACGGGGATTTAGCGGGGGCTCGGGCGAGCAGTTCTTC.

V is TRBV9 and J is TRBJ1-1; tentatively, D is TRBD1 (6 bases). V lost 7 bases, J lost 4 bases, and 17 bases lay in between. Germline CDR1 is SGDLS and CDR2 is YYNGEE. This CDR3 region has 14 residues. CDR3 sequence: CASSRGGAATEAFF. CDR3 bases: TGTGCCAGCTCTAGGGGGGGGGCTGCCACTGAAGCTTTCTTT.

This clone came up a few times. The chain combines TRBV12-3 or TRBV12-4 with TRBJ1-1; D call uncertain. CDR3 length equals 11 residues. V was shortened by 5 bases and J by 4 bases, with 5 bases between the two germline ends. The CDR3 sequence: CASSGGTEAFF. The CDR3 nucleotides are TGTGCCAGCAGTGGCGGCACTGAAGCTTTCTTT.

This clone appeared a few times. This chain joins TRBV10-3 and TRBJ2-7; TRBD2 matches 12 bases. The V segment lost 6 bases and the J segment 8 bases; nucleotides outside the gene matches: 8. Germline CDR1 ENHRY, CDR2 SYGVKD. This CDR3 region has 14 residues. The DNA for the CDR3 is TGTGCCATCAGGGAGGCTAGCGGGGGGGCAAAGCAGTACTTC. Translation gives CAIREASGGAKQYF.

V is TRBV9 and J is TRBJ1-1; D gene unclear. Trimming pared 6 bases from V and 7 bases from J, leaving 22 bases between. Per the germline V gene, CDR1 is SGDLS and CDR2 is YYNGEE. The CDR3 runs to 15 residues. CDR3: CASTPAESHGGEAFF. The CDR3 coding sequence is TGTGCCAGCACCCCAGCGGAGTCTCATGGAGGTGAAGCTTTCTTT.

DNA of the CDR3: TGTGCCAGCAGAGACGACACCCGGCTAAATCAGCCCCAGCATTTT. It encodes CASRDDTRLNQPQHF. The V gene is TRBV7-8, the J gene TRBJ1-5; D is uncertain. This CDR3 comprises 15 residues. The V and J ends lost 6 bases and 4 bases respectively, with 16 bases between them. Germline V gene lookup returns CDR1 SGHVS and CDR2 FQNEAQ.

There are a few counts of this clone. The rearrangement joins TRBV19 to TRBJ2-4; D may be TRBD1 (6 bases). The CDR3 runs 15 residues. V was pared by 0 bases and J by 2 bases, with 8 bases between. Per germline, CDR1 LNHDA and CDR2 SQIVND (reference sequence). CDR3: CASSIDWGPKNIQYF. CDR3 nucleotides: TGTGCCAGTAGTATAGATTGGGGGCCCAAAAACATTCAGTACTTC. The full variable domain, in which reference TRBV19 and TRBJ2-4 provide the parts outside the CDR3, is DGGITQSPKYLFRKEGQNVTLSCEQNLNHDAMYWYRQDPGQGLRLIYYSQIVNDFQKGDIAEGYSVSREKKESFPLTVTSAQKNPTAFYLCASSIDWGPKNIQYFGAGTRLSVL.

The chain couples TRBV7-9 to TRBJ2-1; tentative D call: TRBD1 (6 bases). The V end lost 2 bases, the J end lost 12 bases, and 20 bases lay between the germline ends. The CDR3 sequence is 15 residues long. Germline V gene lookup returns CDR1 SEHNR and CDR2 FQNEAQ (reference sequence). CDR3 residues: CASSLQVSPRGGQFF. The DNA for the CDR3 is TGTGCCAGCAGCTTACAGGTATCTCCCAGAGGGGGGCAGTTCTTC.

CDR3 DNA: TGTGCCAGCAGTTCCACCTCGACAGCCTACACAGATACGCAGTATTTT. Encoded protein: CASSSTSTAYTDTQYF. The chain joins TRBV28 to TRBJ2-3; weak D call: TRBD1 (5 bases). CDR1 and CDR2 from the germline V gene are MDHEN and SYDVKM. The CDR3 runs to 16 residues. V was trimmed by 4 bases and J by 2 bases, leaving 16 bases between them.

The gene calls are TRBV6-1 and TRBJ1-6, with 7 bases matching TRBD1. Germline V gene lookup returns CDR1 MNHNS and CDR2 SASEGT. This CDR3 has 19 residues. J lost 0 bases, V lost 3 bases, and 11 bases had no gene match. The chain's CDR3 is CASSDRGQELSSYNSPLHF. CDR3 nucleotide sequence: TGTGCCAGCAGTGACCGCGGACAGGAGTTAAGCTCCTATAATTCACCCCTCCACTTT.